This T cell receptor beta chain stems from a study of blood T cells in healthy people across ages. Study context: Per every two T cells, about one barcoded beta molecule was captured by template switching. Findings of the study overall: TCR beta diversity was tightly associated with the proportion of naive T cells. Per-million-T-cell TCR beta diversity fell roughly linearly with age.

Donors each provided 7.5 to 10 milliliters of peripheral blood. Next came a second PCR, run for about 7 to 12 cycles, which used a sample-barcoded 5' primer along with a J-beta primer mix. TCRdb re-called the 5' RACE reads through MiXCR, storing one row per CDR3 protein. The table lists around 1,700,000 distinct CDR3 sequences, 25% to 30% of them singletons. V was cut by 6 bases and J by 4 bases, with 12 bases left in between. The CDR3 is made up of 13 amino acids. To note about this clonotype: Its antigen remains unidentified.

Sequencing was performed on blood. The TCR sequence derives from a woman aged 30 to 39 in good health. V usage is TRBV12-3 or TRBV12-4 and J usage is TRBJ1-2; perhaps TRBD1 as D (5 bases). CDR3 nucleotides: TGTGCCAGCAGGATTCAGGGCGGCTATGGCTACACCTTC. Translating it yields CASRIQGGYGYTF.